What follows describes a single TCR beta chain. Ten or more counts support this clonotype. Its cognate antigen has yet to be identified. No much larger clone exists at a distance of one base, and base qualities are not known. TCRdb names Illumina HiSeq 2000 as the instrument used. Multiplex PCR amplification was used to build the TCR beta chain libraries. The amplified TCR beta chain products were analyzed by high-throughput sequencing. TCRdb trimmed public reads at Q25 via fastp, called clones via MiXCR and kept in-frame beta chains. Every entry covers one CDR3 protein and lists the most common genes and DNA from its rows. Across this sample there are 130,000 or so distinct CDR3 sequences, with around 21% seen only once. The leading ten clones occupy about 2.2% of the sample. At the junction V is shortened by 2 bases and J by 7 bases, with 9 bases in between. The cysteine opens and the phenylalanine closes a CDR3 of 13 amino acids. CDR3 DNA is the only sequence kept; it has 39 bases, read in frame from the first base. CDR1 SGHTA and CDR2 FQGTGA are derived from the germline V gene.

The data were obtained in a study of breast tumors, draining lymph nodes, adjacent tissues (dated by TCRdb to about 2016). About the investigation overall: TCR beta repertoires were compared across tumor, adjacent nontumor tissue and axillary lymph nodes obtained from breast cancer patients. In human breast cancer, the study set out to evaluate how tumor, surrounding tissue and draining lymph node repertoires relate to one another and whether T cells may move between these sites.

Points the paper makes about the study in general: The data were considered consistent with the idea that most tumor T cells come from the lymph node and then expand in tumor tissue. The study presented the conclusion that tumor T cells originate in lymph nodes as consistent with a hypothesis, not as something directly demonstrated. Tumor T-cell repertoires showed less diversity than lymph node repertoires and more diversity than nontumor tissue repertoires, and tumor T-cell repertoires showed preferential V and J gene usage. In luminal-like breast cancer, tumor and nontumor tissue repertoires resembled each other significantly more than in basal-like breast cancer.

Lymph node samples came from the axillary draining lymph nodes of breast cancer patients. This TCR came from a female donor with breast cancer. Some clones in this sample may be carry-over from other donors' samples. This chain joins TRBV7-3 to TRBJ2-1; the D gene is not confidently resolved. The sequenced sample was axillary lymph node tissue. The DNA sequence is as follows: TGTGCCAGCAGCTTAGACCTGAGTAATGAGCAGTTCTTC. It codes for CASSLDLSNEQFF.